Detailed here is one TCR beta chain. Its antigen is unknown. No much larger clone is present one base from it, and per-base qualities are unavailable. This sample was included in a study of T cell responses to AZD1222 COVID-19 vaccine (dated by TCRdb to the early 2020s). Some background on the complete study: AZD1222 recipients whose second dose came at about 4 weeks and those whose second dose came at about 12 weeks were combined into one group, since spike-specific TCR depth and breadth did not differ between the two schedules. Trial participants were enrolled into age subgroups of 18-55, 56-69 and 70-plus years, which contained roughly 140, 27 and 60 TCR-sequenced participants, respectively. A total of 233 trial participants underwent TCR sequencing, of whom about 200 had received two doses of AZD1222 and roughly 26 had received two doses of the MenACWY control vaccine.

The CDR3 regions of human TCRbeta chains were subjected to immunosequencing. In the source study's methods: TCRs in the repertoires were compared against a reference library of SARS-CoV-2-specific TCRs that had been generated with the MIRA antigen-specificity platform. Breadth was defined as the fraction of unique TCRs that were SARS-CoV-2-associated, and depth was defined as the fraction of total T cells that were SARS-CoV-2-associated. Using the MIRA data, each spike-specific TCR was assigned both to the spike region to which the TCR was reactive and to a CD4 or CD8 class. Log10-transformed breadth and depth values were compared by one-way ANOVA with Sidak's multiple comparisons tests. TCRdb retrieved this table from immuneACCESS and kept in-frame rearrangements only. Not all clones are present; in checked studies, unresolved V genes account for under half, and no reason is known for the remainder. The V and J calls and clone size come from that table; D and trimming were worked out from the DNA. This sample comprises under 130,000 clones, roughly 91% of them detected only once. Around a tenth of the sample goes to the ten largest clones.

The time point label on this specimen signifies: baseline before first vaccination. Vaccinee samples came from UK trials COV001 and COV002, including a single-blind randomized controlled phase 2/3 trial of AZD1222 (ChAdOx1 nCoV-19) in healthy adults. For TCRbeta chain sequencing, PBMC samples from trial participants were taken at day 0 and at day 28 after the second dose. CDR1 and CDR2 are read off the germline V gene (reference sequence) as DFQATT and SNEGSKA. The germline ends are 12 bases apart after V is trimmed by 3 bases and J by 0 bases. The cysteine opens and the phenylalanine closes a CDR3 of 16 amino acids. Only the CDR3 DNA stays, 48 bases, in frame from base 1. Beyond this particular receptor, the publication reports: Reportedly, almost half of the unique spike-specific TCRs recognized epitopes lying outside the regions that are mutated in the B.1.351 and B.1.1.7 variants. Because no day 14 peak-response samples were available, the repertoires could be characterized only after the peak T cell response. A significant rise in spike-specific TCR breadth and depth was observed after two AZD1222 doses relative to day 0 and relative to MenACWY recipients. Conclusions about previously exposed vaccinees are limited because only a handful of AZD1222 recipients were SARS-CoV-2 seropositive at baseline. The vaccine-associated CD4 TCRs covered the entire spike protein, and the dominant responses fell in regions 160-218 and 743-854. In the small 56-69-year group, the increase in depth fell short of significance, most likely because of low power. Most participants were white British and females outnumbered males, and the authors suggested that clonal diversity may have been underestimated.

The chain joins TRBV20-1 to TRBJ1-6; no D gene can be assigned with confidence. Sample: peripheral blood, taken on day 0 of AZD1222 vaccination. This clonotype originated in an adult in good health. The CDR3 region: CSASTQLSSYNSPLHF. DNA sequence: TGCAGTGCTAGTACCCAACTGAGCTCCTATAATTCACCCCTCCACTTT.